These 3 T cell receptor beta chains originate from one sample sequenced in a study of cytomegalovirus exposure and HLA in healthy donors. PCR used 60 Vbeta primers and 13 Jbeta primers. Measured with immunoSEQ multiplex PCR; TCRdb has only the in-frame clones, and not every one. The table records over 110,000 clones, about 79% of them present only once. Specimen: PBMCs. All receptors come from a male donor in good health and CMV-seronegative.

The chain employs TRBV7-9 and TRBJ1-1; TRBD1 matches 10 bases. The germline V gene has CDR1 SEHNR and CDR2 FQNEAQ (reference sequence). The V and J ends lost 4 bases and 4 bases, in that order; junction bases with no gene match: 3. CDR3 size: 14 residues. The CDR3 reads CASSWTGGGTEAFF. The CDR3 DNA is TGTGCCAGCAGCTGGACAGGGGGGGGCACTGAAGCTTTCTTT.

J is TRBJ1-5 and V is TRBV7-2; possibly TRBD1 for D (5 bases). The CDR3 is 15 amino acids. The germline V gene has CDR1 SGHTA and CDR2 FQGNSA. The V gene lost 2 bases and the J gene lost 1 base, with 9 bases spanning the gap. CDR3 residues: CASSLQGGSNQPQHF. The CDR3 nucleotides read TGTGCCAGCAGCTTACAGGGAGGGAGCAATCAGCCCCAGCATTTT.

The gene calls are TRBV28 and TRBJ2-4; TRBD1 might be the D (5 bases). CDR1 MDHEN and CDR2 SYDVKM come from the germline V gene. The CDR3 has 17 residues. Trimming cost V 3 bases and J 0 bases, with 15 bases left between them. DNA for the CDR3: TGTGCCAGCAGTTTTCGACAGCCTTCCCTAGCCAAAAACATTCAGTACTTC. The encoded protein is CASSFRQPSLAKNIQYF. The full variable domain, its missing parts supplied by reference TRBV28 and TRBJ2-4, is DVKVTQSSRYLVKRTGEKVFLECVQDMDHENMFWYRQDPGLGLRLIYFSYDVKMKEKGDIPEGYSVSREKKERFSLILESASTNQTSMYLCASSFRQPSLAKNIQYFGAGTRLSVL.